The entry below describes one TCR beta chain. The study ran its PCR with 60 Vbeta and 13 Jbeta primers. The data were produced by immunoSEQ multiplex PCR, yet TCRdb's version contains in-frame clones alone and is incomplete. The table shows around 98,000 clones, with roughly 76% occurring only once. There were likely unrecorded immune exposures, though donors were nominally healthy when sampled. V was cut by 1 base and J by 4 bases, with 13 bases left in between. The V gene's germline CDR1 is LGHNA and CDR2 YSLEER. CDR3 length: 15 amino acids. The data stem from a study of cytomegalovirus exposure and HLA in healthy donors.

The clonotype comes from a human donor in good health. Material: PBMCs. The V and J genes are TRBV4-3 and TRBJ1-1, with D unclear. CDR3 sequence reads: CASSQGIAEGTEAFF. CDR3 DNA sequence: TGCGCCAGCAGCCAAGGGATCGCGGAGGGCACTGAAGCTTTCTTT.